Described below is a single T cell receptor beta chain sequence and its context. There is no known antigen for this receptor. Per-nucleotide qualities are absent, and no much larger clonotype sits a single base away. Trimming takes 4 bases off V and 4 bases off J; junction bases not matched to a gene: 9. The CDR1 and CDR2 encoded by the germline V gene (reference sequence) are SGHNT and YYREEE. Counted from cysteine to valine, this CDR3 has 15 amino acids. The entry retains the CDR3 DNA only, 45 bases that are in frame from base 1. The immunoSEQ Assay, a bias-controlled multiplex PCR, was used to amplify TCRbeta CDR3 regions from genomic DNA. On the study's bioinformatics: The number of nucleated cells in each sample was estimated from the amplification of reference gene primers within the assay. To quantify the absolute abundance of each unique TCRbeta CDR3 rearrangement, sequence reads were collapsed and filtered. For each sample, productive Simpson clonality was calculated as the square root of Simpson's diversity index across productive rearrangements. TCRdb provides this immuneACCESS table in a form limited to in-frame rearrangements. Some clones are lacking; in checked studies, under half of them reflect an unresolved V gene, and why the rest are absent is not known. V and J calls and clone size are copied from that table; D and trimming were computed from the DNA. A total of about half a million clones appear in this sample, about nine tenths of them only once. The ten largest clones represent 7% to 10% of the sample.

In the prospective study, participants were 18 to 89 years old, resided in about two dozen geographic areas of the United States, and were enrolled through a virtual design. In the prospective study, cohorts were assigned on the basis of participant-reported clinical history obtained from a screening survey and a study questionnaire. ImmuneRACE Cohort 3 recovered participants were defined by two consecutive negative NP/OP PCR tests, healthcare professional clearance, or symptom resolution. Mobile phlebotomists in the prospective study collected whole blood, serum and a nasopharyngeal or oropharyngeal swab from every participant. Additional blood draws and questionnaires over an approximately 2-month period could optionally be provided by prospective study participants. Before DNA extraction, blood samples from the prospective study were shipped at room temperature or frozen. The sample comes from a study of blood T cell repertoires in COVID-19 (dated by TCRdb to 2019 to 2021). For the study in its entirety: Collaborator samples came from the United States, Italy and Spain and covered acute and convalescent phases of COVID-19. The prospective study material was composed of cDNA or gDNA derived from T cells, B-cell-depleted T cells, or PBMCs. The dataset comprised deeply sampled blood TCRbeta repertoires from subjects exposed to, actively infected with, or recovered from COVID-19. The repertoires were released in a freely available public database intended as a resource for research on the immune response to SARS-CoV-2. Samples came from the ongoing ImmuneRACE study (first 160 participants) plus 1,254 subjects from 6 global collaborators. Nearly every sample came with metadata listing a de-identified subject ID, COVID-19 status, age in years and sex. Where HLA class I and class II types were available, the types were taken from metadata supplied by the sample provider, not from assay-based typing. Summary of the overall study and its limitations: The quantity of clinical and demographic metadata differed by source and by participant and was supplied without curation.

The TCR sequence derives from a woman in her sixties who had recovered from COVID-19. The V and J segments used are TRBV5-4 and TRBJ2-7, and TRBD1 aligns with 9 junction nucleotides. Sequenced input: PBMCs or T cells enriched from blood (not recorded which). The CDR3 protein sequence reads: CASSPGQGRFYEQYV. Read as DNA, the sequence is TGTGCCAGCAGCCCCGGACAGGGGAGATTTTACGAGCAGTACGTC.